These T cell receptor beta chains were read from a single sample in a study of control samples from healthy donors and cancer patients. Method: immunoSEQ multiplex PCR; TCRdb's copy keeps in-frame clones and lacks some. The table records 150,000 or so clones, 80% to 90% of them present only once. Source material: blood. Receptors originate from a man younger than 45 in good health. Both conserved end residues are part of each CDR3. Fields, in order: CDR3 protein, CDR3 DNA, J gene, V gene, D gene, clone size. D genes are given only for firm matches. Size is omitted from some rows. Given values are once, few, many or a class for expanded clones.

CDR3: CASNIVAGNTEAFF
DNA: TGTGCCAGCAATATCGTAGCGGGGAACACTGAAGCTTTCTTT
J: TRBJ1-1
V: TRBV27
D: -
size: -

CDR3: CSASLLAGAPNTGELFF
DNA: TGCAGTGCTAGTTTACTAGCGGGAGCCCCGAACACCGGGGAGCTGTTTTTT
J: TRBJ2-2
V: TRBV20-1
D: TRBD2
size: once

CDR3: CSVGEGANEKLFF
DNA: TGCAGCGTTGGCGAGGGGGCCAATGAAAAACTGTTTTTT
J: TRBJ1-4
V: TRBV29-1
D: TRBD1
size: -

CDR3: CASSLTSGGLKHTDTQYF
DNA: TGTGCCAGCTCCCTTACTAGCGGGGGCCTCAAACACACAGATACGCAGTATTTT
J: TRBJ2-3
V: TRBV18
D: TRBD2
size: -

CDR3: CASSDPGQVSYEQYF
DNA: TGTGCCAGCAGCGATCCGGGACAGGTCTCCTACGAGCAGTACTTC
J: TRBJ2-7
V: TRBV3-1/TRBV3-2
D: TRBD1
size: -

CDR3: CASSYWAGGLKETQYF
DNA: TGTGCCAGCAGTTACTGGGCGGGGGGGCTAAAGGAGACCCAGTACTTC
J: TRBJ2-5
V: TRBV6-5
D: TRBD2
size: once

CDR3: CASSIDLQRGHTQYF
DNA: TGTGCCAGTAGTATAGACCTTCAGAGGGGTCATACGCAGTATTTT
J: TRBJ2-3
V: TRBV19
D: -
size: once

CDR3: CSVGGTGDYGYTF
DNA: TGCAGCGTTGGGGGCACGGGGGACTATGGCTACACCTTC
J: TRBJ1-2
V: TRBV29-1
D: -
size: -

CDR3: CAWSVRGTVSNQPQHF
DNA: TGTGCCTGGAGTGTACGAGGAACCGTTAGCAATCAGCCCCAGCATTTT
J: TRBJ1-5
V: TRBV30
D: -
size: -

CDR3: CASSIGGGEQFF
DNA: TGTGCCAGTAGTATAGGGGGGGGTGAGCAGTTCTTC
J: TRBJ2-1
V: TRBV19
D: TRBD2
size: -

CDR3: CASSFEEWAEAFF
DNA: TGTGCCAGCAGTTTTGAGGAGTGGGCTGAAGCTTTCTTT
J: TRBJ1-1
V: TRBV12-3/TRBV12-4
D: -
size: -

CDR3: CATSGTLGNEQFF
DNA: TGTGCCACCAGCGGGACTCTTGGGAATGAGCAGTTCTTC
J: TRBJ2-1
V: TRBV24-1
D: -
size: -

CDR3: CASSFHATGELFF
DNA: TGTGCCAGCAGTTTTCATGCCACCGGGGAGCTGTTTTTT
J: TRBJ2-2
V: TRBV12-3/TRBV12-4
D: -
size: -

CDR3: CASSLGLAEYEQYF
DNA: TGTGCCAGCAGCCTGGGACTAGCGGAGTACGAGCAGTACTTC
J: TRBJ2-7
V: TRBV7-9
D: TRBD2
size: -

CDR3: CASRSGDRGLYEQYF
DNA: TGTGCCAGCAGGAGCGGGGACAGGGGGCTCTACGAGCAGTACTTC
J: TRBJ2-7
V: TRBV6-5
D: TRBD1
size: -

CDR3: CASRTGSNQPQHF
DNA: TGTGCCAGCAGAACAGGTAGCAATCAGCCCCAGCATTTT
J: TRBJ1-5
V: TRBV12-3/TRBV12-4
D: -
size: -

CDR3: CASSLSGGSSYNEQFF
DNA: TGTGCCAGCAGCTTAAGCGGGGGGAGCTCCTACAATGAGCAGTTCTTC
J: TRBJ2-1
V: TRBV7-6
D: TRBD2
size: once